These 31 T cell receptor beta chains originate from one sample sequenced in a study of T cells after yellow fever vaccination. In TCRdb, the 5' RACE reads were re-called with MiXCR into one record per CDR3 protein. The profile shows nearly 550,000 distinct CDR3 sequences, approximately 21% of them singletons. Sequencing was performed on PBMCs, taken 15 days after the yellow fever booster vaccination. The receptors stem from a man aged 25-40 years who received the YFV17D yellow fever vaccine.

This rearrangement joins TRBV18 to TRBJ2-1, with D maybe TRBD2 (6 bases). CDR3 size: 12 residues. Germline V gene data show CDR1 as KGHSH and CDR2 as LQKENI. The V end was cut by 2 bases, the J end by 8 bases, with 7 bases between. CDR3 residues: CASSPWEDEQFF. The CDR3 bases are TGTGCCAGCTCACCATGGGAGGATGAGCAGTTCTTC.

The rearrangement uses TRBV7-2 and TRBJ1-4, with D unclear. Germline loops: CDR1 SGHTA, CDR2 FQGNSA. Trimming left V 3 bases short and J 5 bases short, with 10 bases between. CDR3 length equals 14 residues. In DNA, the CDR3 is TGTGCCAGCAGCTTCGTAGGCCTGAATGAAAAACTGTTTTTT. It codes for CASSFVGLNEKLFF.

This clonotype was detected only a few times. The chain uses TRBV28 and TRBJ2-7, with D maybe TRBD2 (5 bases). The ends were cut back, 2 bases at V and 5 bases at J, with 10 bases in the middle. The CDR3 loop spans 13 amino acids. The germline CDR1 and CDR2 sequences are MDHEN and SYDVKM. The CDR3 region is CASSLTLGHEQYF. The DNA for the CDR3 is TGTGCCAGCAGTTTAACACTAGGCCACGAGCAGTACTTC.

The chain is built from TRBV4-2 and TRBJ2-7, with TRBD2 matching 12 bases. The CDR3 covers 19 residues. Unmatched junction bases numbered 15, after V lost 1 base and J lost 5 bases. The germline gives CDR1 LGHNA, CDR2 YNFKEQ. CDR3 in amino acids: CASSQGHLPLGLAGHEQYF. CDR3 nucleotide sequence: TGTGCCAGCAGCCAAGGGCATCTCCCCCTCGGACTAGCGGGACACGAGCAGTACTTC.

In DNA form, the CDR3 reads TGCAGTGCTAGAGACTGGGACAGGGTACCCTACGAGCAGTACTTC. Residues: CSARDWDRVPYEQYF. The rearrangement links TRBV20-1 to TRBJ2-7; 9 positions match TRBD1. V lost 0 bases, J lost 2 bases, and 5 bases stayed unmatched. Germline V gene lookup returns CDR1 DFQATT and CDR2 SNEGSKA (reference sequence). CDR3 length: 15 residues.

V is TRBV4-2 and J is TRBJ1-4; D is uncertain. The CDR3 covers 13 residues. V dropped 4 bases and J dropped 1 base, with 4 bases sitting between them. Germline CDR1 LGHNA, CDR2 YNFKEQ. DNA for the CDR3: TGTGCCAGCAGCCCTCAAACTAATGAAAAACTGTTTTTT. Protein sequence: CASSPQTNEKLFF.

This clonotype was seen more than once but under ten times. The chain is built from TRBV20-1 and TRBJ2-6, with unresolved D. The germline V and J ends were trimmed by 2 bases and 0 bases, with 5 bases remaining between them. Germline CDR1 is DFQATT and CDR2 is SNEGSKA (reference sequence). This CDR3 spans 14 amino acids. The CDR3 loop reads CSARTASGANVLTF. CDR3 nucleotide sequence: TGCAGTGCTAGAACGGCCTCTGGGGCCAACGTCCTGACTTTC.

This clonotype was counted many times. Its ends do not fully match the called genes, so a read error is possible. The V call is TRBV7-2, the J call TRBJ2-3; D might be TRBD2 (5 bases). CDR3 length: 15 residues. CDR1 SGHTA and CDR2 FQGNSA come from the germline V gene. In DNA, the CDR3 is TGTGCCAGCAGCCAGGACTTCCACCGCACGGATACGCAGTATTTT. It is translated as CASSQDFHRTDTQYF.

This rearrangement joins TRBV5-1 to TRBJ2-3; 9 bases are shared with TRBD2. The J segment lost 2 bases and the V segment lost 5 bases, leaving 9 bases of the junction unmatched. This CDR3 region has 16 residues. Per germline, CDR1 SGHRS and CDR2 YFSETQ. The CDR3 loop is CASREGLASPTDTQYF. CDR3 DNA: TGCGCCAGCAGAGAGGGACTAGCCTCGCCCACAGATACGCAGTATTTT. The variable domain in full, completed from reference TRBV5-1 and TRBJ2-3, reads KAGVTQTPRYLIKTRGQQVTLSCSPISGHRSVSWYQQTPGQGLQFLFEYFSETQRNKGNFPGRFSGRQFSNSRSEMNVSTLELGDSALYLCASREGLASPTDTQYFGPGTRLTVL.

This chain joins TRBV12-3 or TRBV12-4 and TRBJ2-1; possible D gene TRBD1, 6 bases. V shed 6 bases and J shed 9 bases, with 18 bases lying between them. This CDR3 comprises 14 residues. CDR3 region: CASRPGDPYGEQFF. The CDR3 DNA sequence: TGTGCCAGCAGACCAGGGGACCCGTACGGTGAGCAGTTCTTC.

The V call is TRBV10-3, the J call TRBJ2-1; a weak D match, TRBD1 (7 bases). The CDR3 has 15 residues. Trimming removed 6 bases from V and 5 bases from J, with 17 bases in between. Germline loops: CDR1 ENHRY, CDR2 SYGVKD. The CDR3 here is CAIRISRGDDNEQFF. CDR3 DNA: TGTGCCATCAGGATCAGCAGGGGGGATGACAATGAGCAGTTCTTC.

This clonotype was observed a few times. J is TRBJ2-7 and V is TRBV6-5; 9 bases agree with TRBD1. The CDR3 consists of 14 residues. CDR1 and CDR2 from the germline V gene are MNHEY and SVGAGI. After removal of 3 bases from V and 3 bases from J, the junction contained 3 bases not matched to a gene. This CDR3 reads CASSYGTGNYEQYF. CDR3 bases: TGTGCCAGCAGTTATGGGACAGGGAACTACGAGCAGTACTTC.

A few counts support this clonotype. The rearrangement links TRBV15 to TRBJ2-2; TRBD1 might be the D (6 bases). This CDR3 is 16 amino acids long. Trimming removed 2 bases at V and 7 bases at J, with 17 bases between. The V gene's germline CDR1 is LNHNV and CDR2 YYDKDF (reference sequence). The CDR3 here is CATSRHNRASVGELFF. CDR3 in DNA: TGTGCCACCAGCAGACACAACAGGGCGTCGGTCGGGGAGCTGTTTTTT.

This clonotype was seen at least ten times. This chain connects TRBV20-1 to TRBJ2-2, with 9 nucleotides matching TRBD1. V dropped 5 bases and J dropped 4; count of bases not matched to a gene: 8. The germline V gene encodes CDR1 DFQATT and CDR2 SNEGSKA (reference sequence). This CDR3 is 15 amino acids long. The CDR3 region is CSALSGQGSTGELFF. In DNA form, the CDR3 reads TGCAGTGCTTTATCGGGACAGGGTAGCACCGGGGAGCTGTTTTTT.

This clonotype has just a few counts. V and J are TRBV6-6 and TRBJ2-1, with D unresolved. The CDR3 runs 12 residues. The V end lost 6 bases, the J end lost 6 bases, and 9 bases lay between the germline ends. Germline loops: CDR1 MNHNY, CDR2 SVGAGI (reference sequence). This chain's CDR3 is CASRLVSNEQFF. As DNA, the CDR3 is TGTGCCAGCAGGCTGGTGAGCAATGAGCAGTTCTTC.

There are a few counts of this clonotype. The chain is built from TRBV12-3 or TRBV12-4 and TRBJ1-1; D uncertain. Trimming removed 3 bases from V and 1 base from J, with 6 bases in between. The CDR3 sequence is 13 residues long. In DNA form, the CDR3 reads TGTGCCAGCAGTTTGTTGACGAACACTGAAGCTTTCTTT. Amino acids: CASSLLTNTEAFF.

This chain connects TRBV10-3 to TRBJ2-7; D not certain. V gave up 0 bases and J gave up 2 bases, with 8 bases separating them. In germline, CDR1 is ENHRY, CDR2 SYGVKD. The CDR3 is made up of 14 amino acids. The DNA of the CDR3 is TGTGCCATCAGTGAGTCGCGCAGGCCCTACGAGCAGTACTTC. Amino acid sequence: CAISESRRPYEQYF.

The chain recombines TRBV2 with TRBJ2-1, with D perhaps TRBD1 (6 bases). Trimming shortened V by 5 bases and J by 6 bases, and 14 bases separated the two germline ends. CDR3 length: 14 amino acids. Germline assignment: CDR1 SNHLY and CDR2 FYNNEI. The CDR3 protein is CASSNSGTLNEQFF. The CDR3 DNA reads as TGTGCCAGCAGTAACTCCGGGACACTCAATGAGCAGTTCTTC.

This clonotype has only a few counts. J is TRBJ1-2 and V is TRBV6-1; unclear D gene. The CDR3 runs to 16 residues. Germline-derived CDR1 and CDR2 are MNHNS and SASEGT. Trimming cost V 7 bases and J 0 bases, with 18 bases left between them. DNA of the CDR3: TGTGCCAGCACCTCTGCCCCGGGAGAAGCTAACTATGGCTACACCTTC. Translation gives CASTSAPGEANYGYTF.

This clonotype was counted only a few times. This sequence joins TRBV5-1 and TRBJ2-5; D is perhaps TRBD1 (5 bases). The CDR3 runs 14 residues. Germline V gene sequence: CDR1 SGHRS, CDR2 YFSETQ. V lost 4 bases, J lost 1 base, and 11 bases lay in between. DNA for the CDR3: TGCGCCAGCAGCCTAGGACATTCCCAAGAGACCCAGTACTTC. This gives the protein CASSLGHSQETQYF.

The V gene is TRBV20-1, the J gene TRBJ2-1; TRBD2 matches 10 bases. Germline V gene sequence: CDR1 DFQATT, CDR2 SNEGSKA (reference sequence). Trimming removed 1 base from V and 2 bases from J; junction bases left unmatched: 5. The CDR3 spans 16 residues. The CDR3 spells CSARGGTSATYNEQFF. DNA of the CDR3: TGCAGTGCTAGAGGGGGGACTAGCGCTACCTACAATGAGCAGTTCTTC.

In its sample, this clonotype was seen a few times. The genes are TRBV7-2 and TRBJ2-7; the match to TRBD2 covers 7 bases. The ends lost 1 base at V and 3 bases at J; junction bases unmatched: 6. The length of the CDR3 is 15 residues. The germline V gene has CDR1 SGHTA and CDR2 FQGNSA. The CDR3 spells CASSLVAAGDYEQYF. The CDR3 DNA is TGTGCCAGCAGCTTAGTTGCTGCGGGAGACTACGAGCAGTACTTC.

This chain uses TRBV5-1 with TRBJ2-5; 7 nucleotides agree with TRBD2. The ends lost 0 bases at V and 2 bases at J; junction bases unmatched: 4. The CDR3 spans 15 residues. Germline V gene lookup returns CDR1 SGHRS and CDR2 YFSETQ. The CDR3 sequence: CASSLVSSGQETQYF. The DNA of the CDR3 is TGCGCCAGCAGCTTGGTGTCTAGCGGACAAGAGACCCAGTACTTC.

The rearrangement uses TRBV18 and TRBJ2-5; no definite D call. The ends were cut back, 5 bases at V and 5 bases at J, with 12 bases in the middle. The CDR3 contains 13 residues. The V gene's germline CDR1 is KGHSH and CDR2 LQKENI. DNA of the CDR3: TGTGCCAGCTCATTTAGGCGCCGTGAGACCCAGTACTTC. It specifies CASSFRRRETQYF.

This clonotype was observed at least ten times. The chain is built from TRBV12-3 or TRBV12-4 and TRBJ2-1; D not certain. Trimming shortened V by 2 bases and J by 4 bases, and 6 bases separated the two germline ends. The CDR3 contains 13 residues. The CDR3 protein is CASSLILYNEQFF. The DNA for the CDR3 is TGTGCCAGCAGTTTAATACTTTACAATGAGCAGTTCTTC.

This clonotype appeared a few times. The V gene is TRBV7-9, the J gene TRBJ2-5; TRBD2 is a possible D gene (6 bases). V was cut by 7 bases and J by 7 bases, with 16 bases left in between. Germline lookup yields CDR1 SEHNR and CDR2 FQNEAQ (reference sequence). The CDR3 loop spans 13 amino acids. The CDR3 DNA sequence: TGTGCCAGCACCACAGGAGGGGTTGGGACCCAGTACTTC. The encoded protein is CASTTGGVGTQYF.

The genes are TRBV6-2 or TRBV6-3 and TRBJ2-7; 15 bases fit TRBD2. Trimming removed 6 bases from V and 3 bases from J; junction bases left unmatched: 3. The germline V gene has CDR1 MNHEY and CDR2 SVGEGT. The CDR3 is made up of 15 amino acids. The CDR3 is CASRGLAGGSYEQYF. The CDR3 DNA sequence: TGTGCCAGCAGGGGACTAGCGGGAGGAAGCTACGAGCAGTACTTC.

This clonotype appeared a few times. The chain is built from TRBV5-1 and TRBJ2-7; TRBD1 matches 9 bases. V lost 4 bases, J lost 11 bases, and 7 bases stayed unmatched. CDR1 SGHRS and CDR2 YFSETQ come from the germline V gene. The CDR3 is made up of 12 amino acids. CDR3 sequence: CASSVGQGEEYF. Written as DNA, the CDR3 is TGCGCCAGCAGCGTGGGACAGGGTGAGGAGTACTTC.

This clonotype was detected ten times or more. DNA for the CDR3: TGTGCCTGTCTCACTAGCGGGAGGTCAGAGACCCAGTACTTC. This codes for CACLTSGRSETQYF. The genes are TRBV30 and TRBJ2-5; 12 bases are shared with TRBD2. V was pared by 6 bases and J by 4 bases, with 6 bases of the junction left unmatched. This CDR3 has 14 amino acids. Germline CDR1 GTSNPN, CDR2 SVGIG (reference sequence).

This clonotype was seen many times. The chain employs TRBV5-1 and TRBJ2-3; no clear D. CDR3 length: 13 residues. V dropped 2 bases and J dropped 4 bases, with 8 bases sitting between them. CDR1 SGHRS and CDR2 YFSETQ come from the germline V gene. Here the CDR3 reads CASSFPGADTQYF. The CDR3 bases are TGCGCCAGCAGCTTCCCTGGCGCAGATACGCAGTATTTT.

This chain joins TRBV21-1 and TRBJ2-7; whether TRBD2, the table's D call, matches the DNA was not checked. TRBV21-1 constitutes a pseudogene. The CDR3 runs to 15 residues. The CDR3 region has the DNA TGTGCCAGCAGCAGAACGGCCGGTAGTCTCCACGAGCAGTACTTC. Protein product: CASSRTAGSLHEQYF.